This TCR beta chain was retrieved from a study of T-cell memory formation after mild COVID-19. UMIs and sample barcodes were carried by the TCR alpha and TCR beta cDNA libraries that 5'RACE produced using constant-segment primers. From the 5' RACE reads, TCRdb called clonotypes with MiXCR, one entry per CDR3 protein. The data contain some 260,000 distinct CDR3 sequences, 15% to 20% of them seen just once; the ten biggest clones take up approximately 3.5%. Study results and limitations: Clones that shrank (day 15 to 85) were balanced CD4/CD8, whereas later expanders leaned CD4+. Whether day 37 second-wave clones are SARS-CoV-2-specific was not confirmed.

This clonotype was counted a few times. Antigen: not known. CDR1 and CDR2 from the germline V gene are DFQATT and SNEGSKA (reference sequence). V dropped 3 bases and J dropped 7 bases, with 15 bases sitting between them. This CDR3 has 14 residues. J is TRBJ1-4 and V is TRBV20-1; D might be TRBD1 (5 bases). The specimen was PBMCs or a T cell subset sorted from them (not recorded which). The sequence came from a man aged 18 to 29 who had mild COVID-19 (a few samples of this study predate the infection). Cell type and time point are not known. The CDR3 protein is CSARLPGGSEKLFF. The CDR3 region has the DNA TGCAGTGCTAGGCTACCGGGGGGTAGTGAAAAACTGTTTTTT.